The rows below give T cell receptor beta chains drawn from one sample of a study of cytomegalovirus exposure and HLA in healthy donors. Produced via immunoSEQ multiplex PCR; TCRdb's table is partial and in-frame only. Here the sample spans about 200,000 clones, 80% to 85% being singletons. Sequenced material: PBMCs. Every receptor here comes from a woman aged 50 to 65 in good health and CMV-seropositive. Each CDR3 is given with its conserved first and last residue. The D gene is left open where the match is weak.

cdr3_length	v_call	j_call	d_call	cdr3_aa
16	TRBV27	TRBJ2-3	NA	CASSFGSAQGTDTQYF
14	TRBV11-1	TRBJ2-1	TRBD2	CASSLELADNEQFF
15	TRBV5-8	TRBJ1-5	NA	CASSPRGGGNQPQHF
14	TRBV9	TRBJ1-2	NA	CASNVTLENYGYTF
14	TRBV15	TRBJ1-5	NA	CATSRDTAEQPQHF
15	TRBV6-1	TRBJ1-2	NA	CASSEGGNLNYGYTF
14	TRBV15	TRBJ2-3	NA	CATSFDRHTDTQYF
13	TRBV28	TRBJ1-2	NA	CASSSGAIYGYTF
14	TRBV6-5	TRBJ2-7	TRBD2	CASSYERGAYEQYF
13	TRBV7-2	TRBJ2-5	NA	CASSLVEEQTQYF
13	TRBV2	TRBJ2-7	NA	CASRTGYTYEQYF
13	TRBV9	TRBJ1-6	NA	CASSVGRGSPLHF
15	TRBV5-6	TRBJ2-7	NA	CASSLAGGHAYEQYF
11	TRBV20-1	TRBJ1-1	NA	CSATVNTEAFF
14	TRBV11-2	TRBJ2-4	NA	CASSLGSGSNIQYF
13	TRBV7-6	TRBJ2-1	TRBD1	CASSRDRAGEQFF
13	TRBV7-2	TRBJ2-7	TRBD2	CASSWGGLYEQYF
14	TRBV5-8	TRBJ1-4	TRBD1	CASSLGQGGEKLFF
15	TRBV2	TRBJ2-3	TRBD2	CASGARLAGSDTQYF
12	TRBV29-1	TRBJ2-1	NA	CSVTQTYNEQFF
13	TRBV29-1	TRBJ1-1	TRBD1	CSVNRGGFTEAFF
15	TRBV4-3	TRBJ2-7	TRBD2	CASSQGGGGGYEQYF
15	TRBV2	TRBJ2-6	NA	CASSLGGYGANGLTF
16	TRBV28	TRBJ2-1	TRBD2	CASNPSGGRFANEQFF
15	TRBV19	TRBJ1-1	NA	CASSTAAVMNTEAFF
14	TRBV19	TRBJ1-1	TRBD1	CASRARDRGGEAFF
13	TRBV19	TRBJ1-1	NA	CASSIHRNTEAFF
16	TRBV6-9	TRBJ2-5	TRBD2	CASSYRPREGQETQYF
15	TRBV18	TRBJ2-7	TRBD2	CASSPLGLAVYEQYF
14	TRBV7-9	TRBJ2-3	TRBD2	CAASGRVSTDTQYF
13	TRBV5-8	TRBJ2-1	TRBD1	CASSRGQGNEQFF
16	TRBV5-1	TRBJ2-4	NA	CASSLEGHSSSNIQYF
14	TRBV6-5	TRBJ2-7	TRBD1	CASSPDRVGYEQYF
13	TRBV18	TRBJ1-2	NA	CASSPSGEDGYTF
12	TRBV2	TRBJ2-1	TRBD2	CASRGTNNEQFF
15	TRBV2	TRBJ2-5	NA	CASSERFRGIETQYF
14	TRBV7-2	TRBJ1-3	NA	CASSQGVSGNTIYF
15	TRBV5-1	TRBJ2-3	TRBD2	CASRSGTPSTDTQYF
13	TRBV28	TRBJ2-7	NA	CASSSSLGHEQYF
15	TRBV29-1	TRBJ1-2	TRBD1	CSVARTGSFNYGYTF
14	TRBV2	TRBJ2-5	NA	CASSVSGNQETQYF
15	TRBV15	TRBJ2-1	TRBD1	CATSRSGTGFNEQFF
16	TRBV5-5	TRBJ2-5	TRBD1	CASSLGPTGLKETQYF
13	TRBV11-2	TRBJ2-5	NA	CASSRGSEETQYF
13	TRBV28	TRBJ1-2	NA	CASSNDRPGGYTF
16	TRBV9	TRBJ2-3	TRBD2	CASSPSLAGATDTQYF
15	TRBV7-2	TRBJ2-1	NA	CASSLLGAVYNEQFF
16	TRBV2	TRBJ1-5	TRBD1	CASRGTGVHSNQPQHF
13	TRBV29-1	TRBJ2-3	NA	CSVIADATDTQYF
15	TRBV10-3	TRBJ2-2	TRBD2	CAIGSLAGNTGELFF
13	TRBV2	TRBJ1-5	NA	CASTPSGNQPQHF
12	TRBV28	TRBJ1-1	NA	CASSLQGKVAFF
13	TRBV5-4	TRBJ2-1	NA	CASSLAGGNEQFF
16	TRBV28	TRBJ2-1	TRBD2	CASSFWTSASYNEQFF
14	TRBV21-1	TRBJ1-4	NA	CASLWGEVGEKLFF
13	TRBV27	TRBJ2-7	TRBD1	CASSLNRDSTPRF
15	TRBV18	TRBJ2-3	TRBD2	CASSPRRGSTDTQYF
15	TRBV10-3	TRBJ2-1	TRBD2	CAISERGLAVNEQFF